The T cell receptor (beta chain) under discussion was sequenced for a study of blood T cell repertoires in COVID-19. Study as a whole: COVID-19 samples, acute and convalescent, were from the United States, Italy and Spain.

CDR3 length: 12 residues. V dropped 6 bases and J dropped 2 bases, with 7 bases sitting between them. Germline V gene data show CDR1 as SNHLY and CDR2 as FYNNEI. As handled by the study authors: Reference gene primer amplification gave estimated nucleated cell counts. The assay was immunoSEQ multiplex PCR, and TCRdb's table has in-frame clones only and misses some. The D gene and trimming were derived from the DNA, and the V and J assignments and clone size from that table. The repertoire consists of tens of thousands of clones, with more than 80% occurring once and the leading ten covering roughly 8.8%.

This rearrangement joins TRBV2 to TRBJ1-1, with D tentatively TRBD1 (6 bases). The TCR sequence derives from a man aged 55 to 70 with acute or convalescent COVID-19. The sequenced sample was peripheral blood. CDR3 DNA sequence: TGTGCCAGCAGGACAGGAAACACTGAAGCTTTCTTT. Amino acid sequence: CASRTGNTEAFF.